This T cell receptor beta chain was recorded in a study of blood T cells in healthy people across ages. A second PCR of 7 to 11 cycles used a sample-barcoded 5' primer and a J-beta primer mix. All samples yielded 2.5 million or more CDR3-containing paired-end reads. MiXCR was run by TCRdb on the 5' RACE reads, yielding one entry per CDR3 protein. This table holds about 380,000 distinct CDR3 sequences, about 52% found once. This CDR3 is built from 14 residues. CDR1 is SGHKS, CDR2 YYEKEE, per germline (reference sequence). The sample holds one count of this clonotype. At one boundary the junction diverges from the germline segment, which might be a read error.

The receptor's source is a man between 60 and 70 years old in good health. The specimen sequenced was blood. The chain links TRBV5-5 to TRBJ2-4; D may match TRBD1 or TRBD2 (5 bases each). The closer fit of TRBJ2-5 to the DNA end suggests the J call may be wrong. The CDR3 spells CTSTLTGTQETQYF. The CDR3 region has the DNA TGTACCAGCACCCTTACGGGGACCCAAGAGACCCAGTACTTC.